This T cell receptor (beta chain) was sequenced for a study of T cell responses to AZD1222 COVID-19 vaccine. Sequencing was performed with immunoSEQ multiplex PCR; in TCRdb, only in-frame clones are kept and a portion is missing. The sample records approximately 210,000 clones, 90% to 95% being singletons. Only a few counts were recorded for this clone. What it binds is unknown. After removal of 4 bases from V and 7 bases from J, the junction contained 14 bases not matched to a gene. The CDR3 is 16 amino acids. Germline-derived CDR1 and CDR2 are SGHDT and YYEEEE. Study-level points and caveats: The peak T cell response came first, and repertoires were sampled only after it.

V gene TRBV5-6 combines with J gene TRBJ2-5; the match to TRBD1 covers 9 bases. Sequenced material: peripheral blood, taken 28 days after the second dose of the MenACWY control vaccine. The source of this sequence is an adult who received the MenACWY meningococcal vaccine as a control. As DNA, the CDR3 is TGTGCCAGCAGCGCTTTGTTAGGTGACAGGGGGACGACCCAGTACTTC. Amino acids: CASSALLGDRGTTQYF.